The T cell receptor (beta chain) under discussion was sequenced for a study of cytomegalovirus exposure and HLA in healthy donors. Study results and limitations: In an earlier analysis, most TCR beta V segments were productive about 90% or about 30% of the time. Prediction of most subjects' HLA-A and HLA-B alleles by TCR beta sequences was reportedly accurate. V- and J-gene trimming in TCR beta was tied to a missense DCLRE1C variant by an analysis performed later. Researchers reported that three CMV-associated chains were confirmed in vitro as CMV antigen-specific.

Concerning this clone itself: What it binds is unknown.

PCR amplification relied on 60 Vbeta primers (plus 13 Jbeta primers). Produced via immunoSEQ multiplex PCR; TCRdb's table is partial and in-frame only. The table for this sample gives about 77,000 clones. The V gene's germline CDR1 is SGHRS and CDR2 YFSETQ. Trimming took 1 base from V and 2 from J, leaving 12 bases between them. The CDR3 runs 15 residues. This receptor was obtained from a man between 50 and 59 years old in good health and CMV-seropositive. The chain recombines TRBV5-1 with TRBJ1-1; D is perhaps TRBD1 (5 bases). The sample taken for sequencing was PBMCs. DNA of the CDR3: TGCGCCAGCAGCTTGCCCTCACAGGCTAACACTGAAGCTTTCTTT. Translation: CASSLPSQANTEAFF.